This T cell receptor (beta chain) stems from a study of T cell clusters in autoimmune cytopenias. Each sample's input was roughly 230 ng genomic DNA, some 38,000 genome equivalents. One tube held mixed TRB-A and TRB-B primer pools for touch-down PCR. TCRdb re-called the multiplex PCR reads and catalogs CDR3 proteins one per entry, DNA excluded. The repertoire shows roughly 5,400 distinct CDR3 sequences; the top ten hold around 21%. This CDR3 is 14 amino acids long. Germline-derived CDR1 and CDR2 are DFQATT and SNEGSKA (reference sequence). These same data were also listed under a study on T cell repertoires in aging, cancer and after chemotherapy.

This TCR was recovered from a human donor in good health. Sequencing input: peripheral blood. This chain connects TRBV20-1 to TRBJ1-2. This chain's CDR3 is CSAYDNGSNYGYTF.